These 10 T cell receptor beta chains were sequenced from one sample in a study of neurological immune-mediated disorders. From the 5' RACE reads, TCRdb called clonotypes with MiXCR, one entry per CDR3 protein. The table shows some 27,000 distinct CDR3 sequences, with under 25% occurring only once. Input material: CD4+ T cells from blood. Every receptor here comes from a man in his forties or fifties with HTLV-1-associated myelopathy (HAM/TSP).

The table lists this clonotype with a few counts. CDR3 residues: CASSPRGTGSYEQYF. The CDR3 DNA reads TGTGCCAGCTCACCACGGGGGACAGGGTCCTACGAGCAGTACTTC. The genes are TRBV18 and TRBJ2-7; TRBD1 matches 9 bases. This CDR3 has 15 amino acids. The V segment lost 1 base and the J segment 1 base; nucleotides outside the gene matches: 2. In germline, CDR1 is KGHSH, CDR2 LQKENI.

This clonotype showed up many times. This chain links TRBV20-1 with TRBJ1-3, with D unresolved. With 2 bases removed from V and 4 bases from J, the gap between germline ends came to 3 bases. Germline CDR1 reads DFQATT; CDR2 reads SNEGSKA (reference sequence). The CDR3 runs 11 residues. Here the CDR3 DNA reads TGCAGTGCTAGAAAGGGAAACACCATATATTTT. Its translation: CSARKGNTIYF.

This clonotype was picked up a small number of times. This chain links TRBV7-2 with TRBJ1-2; D remains ambiguous. CDR3 length equals 13 residues. V was shortened by 5 bases and J by 3 bases, with 10 bases between the two germline ends. From germline, CDR1 is SGHTA and CDR2 FQGNSA. CDR3 region: CASSPEPDYGYTF. The CDR3 coding sequence is TGTGCCAGCAGCCCAGAACCTGACTATGGCTACACCTTC.

This clonotype was seen ten or more times. The chain couples TRBV5-5 to TRBJ2-3, with 11 bases lining up with TRBD1. Trimming at V came to 3 bases and at J to 6 bases, leaving 9 bases not matched to a gene. This CDR3 comprises 16 residues. Germline V CDR1 and CDR2: SGHKS, YYEKEE (reference sequence). The CDR3 sequence: CASSSPGTGGTDTQYF. The CDR3 coding sequence is TGTGCCAGCAGCTCCCCTGGGACAGGGGGAACGGATACGCAGTATTTT.

The genes are TRBV9 and TRBJ2-1; TRBD2 matches at 7 bases. CDR1 and CDR2 from the germline V gene are SGDLS and YYNGEE. This CDR3 spans 16 amino acids. The V segment lost 4 bases and the J segment 5 bases; nucleotides outside the gene matches: 12. DNA for the CDR3: TGTGCCAGCAGCCTAGGGGAAGGACTAGTCGACAATGAGCAGTTCTTC. It translates to CASSLGEGLVDNEQFF.

This clonotype was recorded many times. The rearrangement uses TRBV29-1 and TRBJ2-5, with TRBD2 as a possible D gene (5 bases). Trimming removed 4 bases from V and 7 bases from J, with 19 bases in between. The CDR3 is 14 amino acids. Germline CDR1 SQVTM, CDR2 ANQGSEA. DNA of the CDR3: TGCAGCGTTGGGTCCCCAGGCAGAGGAGGGACCCAGTACTTC. It yields the protein CSVGSPGRGGTQYF.

The genes are TRBV10-3 and TRBJ1-2; D might be TRBD1 (5 bases). This CDR3 has 16 residues. From germline, CDR1 is ENHRY and CDR2 SYGVKD. Trimming took off 0 bases at V and 5 bases at J, with 16 bases between the two ends. Here the CDR3 reads CAISESGPSLTYGYTF. The CDR3, as DNA: TGTGCCATCAGTGAGTCGGGACCGAGCCTTACTTATGGCTACACCTTC.

This clonotype occurred many times. At one boundary the junction diverges from the germline segment, which might be a read error. V is TRBV3-1 and J is TRBJ2-3; D is tentatively TRBD1 or TRBD2 (5 bases each). CDR3 length equals 13 residues. Germline V lookup: CDR1 LGHDT, CDR2 YNNKEL (reference sequence). The DNA for the CDR3 is TGTGCCAGCAGCCCCAGGGACCGTGGGACGCGGTATTTT. Protein: CASSPRDRGTRYF.

This clonotype has a count of ten or more. The chain is built from TRBV5-5 and TRBJ2-5; no clear D gene. This CDR3 is 11 amino acids long. V was pared by 3 bases and J by 5 bases, with 5 bases between. Looked up from germline, CDR1 is SGHKS and CDR2 is YYEKEE (reference sequence). DNA of the CDR3: TGTGCCAGCAGCTCTCTGGAGACCCAGTACTTC. Translated: CASSSLETQYF.

This clonotype was seen many times. The V gene is TRBV29-1, the J gene TRBJ1-1; a possible D gene is TRBD1 (6 bases). This CDR3 contains 13 residues. V was pared by 8 bases and J by 6 bases, with 19 bases between. From germline, CDR1 is SQVTM and CDR2 ANQGSEA. The CDR3 nucleotides are TGCAGCACCCGCACTCAGGGGCGGGCTGAAGCTTTCTTT. Translation: CSTRTQGRAEAFF.